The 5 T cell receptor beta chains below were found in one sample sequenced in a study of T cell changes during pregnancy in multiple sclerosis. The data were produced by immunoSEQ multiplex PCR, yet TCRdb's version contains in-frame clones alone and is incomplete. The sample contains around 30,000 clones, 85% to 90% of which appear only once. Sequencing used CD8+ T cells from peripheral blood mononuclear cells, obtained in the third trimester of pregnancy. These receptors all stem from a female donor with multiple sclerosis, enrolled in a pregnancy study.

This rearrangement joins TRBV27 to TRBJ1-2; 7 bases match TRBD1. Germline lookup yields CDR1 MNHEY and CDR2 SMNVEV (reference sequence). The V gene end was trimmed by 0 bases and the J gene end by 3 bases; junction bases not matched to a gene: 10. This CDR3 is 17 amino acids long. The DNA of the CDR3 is TGTGCCAGCAGTTTATCATTCTCTTCACAGGGGTACTATGGCTACACCTTC. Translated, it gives CASSLSFSSQGYYGYTF.

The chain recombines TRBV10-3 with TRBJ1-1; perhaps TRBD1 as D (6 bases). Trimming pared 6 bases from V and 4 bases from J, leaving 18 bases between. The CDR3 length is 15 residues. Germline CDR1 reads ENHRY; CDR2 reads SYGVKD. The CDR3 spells CAISHPGGLATEAFF. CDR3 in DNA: TGTGCCATCAGCCACCCGGGGGGGCTGGCCACTGAAGCTTTCTTT.

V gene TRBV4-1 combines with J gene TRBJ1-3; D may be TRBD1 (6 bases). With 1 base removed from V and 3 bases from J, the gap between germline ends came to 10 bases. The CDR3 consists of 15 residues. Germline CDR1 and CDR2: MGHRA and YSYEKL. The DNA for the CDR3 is TGCGCCAGCAGCCAAGGTTTAGGGGGTGGAAACACCATATATTTT. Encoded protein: CASSQGLGGGNTIYF.

The CDR3 sequence: CASGLGRTSTDTQYF. The CDR3 DNA is TGTGCCAGCGGGCTGGGGAGGACTAGCACAGATACGCAGTATTTT. This rearrangement joins TRBV9 to TRBJ2-3; tentatively, D is TRBD2 (6 bases). CDR3 length equals 15 residues. CDR1 SGDLS and CDR2 YYNGEE come from the germline V gene. V was clipped by 7 bases and J by 0 bases, with 15 bases between them. Looking up the rest from reference TRBV9 and TRBJ2-3 gives the full variable domain: DSGVTQTPKHLITATGQRVTLRCSPRSGDLSVYWYQQSLDQGLQFLIQYYNGEERAKGNILERFSAQQFPDLHSELNLSSLELGDSALYFCASGLGRTSTDTQYFGPGTRLTVL.

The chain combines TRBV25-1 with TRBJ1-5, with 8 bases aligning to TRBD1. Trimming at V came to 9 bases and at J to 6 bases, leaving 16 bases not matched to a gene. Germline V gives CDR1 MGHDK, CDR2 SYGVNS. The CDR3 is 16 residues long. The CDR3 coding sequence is TGTGCCAGGGGGCGGGAACCGGGACAGGTAGGTCAGCCCCAGCATTTT. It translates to CARGREPGQVGQPQHF. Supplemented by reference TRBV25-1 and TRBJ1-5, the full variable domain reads EADIYQTPRYLVIGTGKKITLECSQTMGHDKMYWYQQDPGMELHLIHYSYGVNSTEKGDLSSESTVSRIRTEHFPLTLESARPSHTSQYLCARGREPGQVGQPQHFGDGTRLSIL.